The present entry profiles one T cell receptor beta chain with its context. The data originate from a study of technical replicates of blood from several donors. TCRdb keeps only in-frame clones here, not all; method: immunoSEQ multiplex PCR. The sample gives 87,000 or so clones, around 90% of which show up once; 0.27% is in the top ten. The germline V gene has CDR1 SNHLY and CDR2 FYNNEI. J lost 0 bases, V lost 6 bases, and 5 bases had no gene match. This CDR3 has 14 amino acids. V and J are TRBV2 and TRBJ2-7, with 7 positions matching TRBD2. Material for sequencing was T cells isolated from PBMCs. This sequence was found in a human donor in good health. As DNA, the CDR3 is TGTGCCAGCAGCTGGGAGGGAAGCTCCTACGAGCAGTACTTC. Translating gives CASSWEGSSYEQYF.